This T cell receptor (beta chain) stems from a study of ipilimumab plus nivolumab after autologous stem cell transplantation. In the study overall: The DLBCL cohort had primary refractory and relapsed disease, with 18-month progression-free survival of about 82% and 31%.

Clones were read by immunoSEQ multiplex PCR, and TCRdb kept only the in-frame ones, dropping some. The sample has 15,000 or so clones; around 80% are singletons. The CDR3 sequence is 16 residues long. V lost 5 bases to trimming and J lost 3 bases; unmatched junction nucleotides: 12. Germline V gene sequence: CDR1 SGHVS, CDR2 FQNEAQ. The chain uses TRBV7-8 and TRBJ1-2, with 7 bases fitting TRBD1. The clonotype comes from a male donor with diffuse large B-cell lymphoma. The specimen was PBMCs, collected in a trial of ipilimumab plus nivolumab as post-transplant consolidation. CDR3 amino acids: CASSVDRAGMDYGYTF. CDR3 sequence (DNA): TGTGCCAGCAGCGTAGACAGGGCGGGGATGGACTATGGCTACACCTTC.